Sequencing of this T cell receptor beta chain was carried out in a study of blood T cell repertoires in COVID-19 (dated by TCRdb to 2020 to 2022). The study in broad terms: Samples from collaborators originated in the United States, Italy and Spain and spanned both the acute and convalescent phases of COVID-19. The prospective study material was composed of cDNA or gDNA derived from T cells, B-cell-depleted T cells, or PBMCs. Deeply sampled blood TCRbeta repertoires from subjects exposed to, actively infected with, or recovered from COVID-19 were included in the dataset. The repertoires were released in a freely available public database meant as a resource for research on the immune response to SARS-CoV-2. The samples were drawn from two sources: the first 160 participants of the ongoing ImmuneRACE study, and 950 to 1,500 subjects contributed by 6 global collaborators. Sample metadata almost always included a de-identified subject ID, COVID-19 status, age in years and sex. HLA class I and class II types, where available, came from metadata supplied by the sample provider rather than from assay-based typing.

From a lookup of the germline V gene (reference sequence), CDR1 and CDR2 are SGHNT and YYREEE. The CDR3 goes from the cysteine to the phenylalanine over 15 residues. The CDR3 DNA has 45 bases and is translated from base 1. Germline trimming: 7 bases from V, 5 bases from J; junction bases outside gene matches: 9. The paper's findings and limits, for the study overall: The amount of clinical and demographic metadata varied by source and participant and was provided uncurated.

TCRbeta CDR3 regions were amplified from genomic DNA using the immunoSEQ Assay, a bias-controlled multiplex PCR. Per the original workflow: The number of nucleated cells in each sample was estimated from the amplification of reference gene primers within the assay. Sequence reads were collapsed and filtered to measure the absolute abundance of every unique TCRbeta CDR3 rearrangement. For each sample, productive Simpson clonality was calculated as the square root of Simpson's diversity index over productive rearrangements. TCRdb took over this immuneACCESS table, retaining in-frame rearrangements with V and J assigned. Such tables are incomplete; in checked studies, under half of the missing clones stem from an unresolved V gene, and the remainder is unexplained. The V and J calls and clone size were taken over from that table, and D and trimming were inferred from the DNA. A total of about 140,000 clones appear in this sample, about 86% of them only once. Of the sample, approximately 8% falls within the top ten clones.

On this clone itself: Its antigen is not yet known. Base qualities were left out, and no much larger clone turns up one base away.

Each collaborating institution followed its own protocols to collect whole blood in K2EDTA tubes. For TCRbeta analysis, collaborators shipped samples as frozen whole blood, isolated PBMCs, or DNA extracted from either of those sample types. Sequenced: peripheral blood. This sequence originates from a human donor in a cohort sampled during active COVID-19. The rearrangement combines TRBV5-4 with TRBJ2-5, and TRBD2 aligns with 12 junction nucleotides. The bases are TGTGCCAGCGGAACCGGGACTAGCGGGTGGGAGACCCAGTACTTC. Translated, this gives CASGTGTSGWETQYF.